The 29 T cell receptor beta chains below were found in one sample sequenced in a study of tumor-infiltrating lymphocytes in localized non-small cell lung cancer. Profiling relied on immunoSEQ multiplex PCR, and the TCRdb table lists in-frame clones only, not all of them. The sample lists 11,000 or so clones; 65% to 75% were seen once. What was sequenced was uninvolved lung tissue not adjacent to the tumor. These receptors were taken from a human donor with non-small cell lung cancer.

The chain links TRBV9 to TRBJ2-6; D possibly corresponds to TRBD2 (7 bases). Germline assignment: CDR1 SGDLS and CDR2 YYNGEE. V shed 4 bases and J shed 2 bases, with 16 bases lying between them. This CDR3 comprises 17 residues. The CDR3 DNA reads as TGTGCCAGCAGCCCATTGGGGGGGCGGACTGGGGCCAACGTCCTGACTTTC. Translating it yields CASSPLGGRTGANVLTF. The variable domain in full, completed from reference TRBV9 and TRBJ2-6, reads DSGVTQTPKHLITATGQRVTLRCSPRSGDLSVYWYQQSLDQGLQFLIQYYNGEERAKGNILERFSAQQFPDLHSELNLSSLELGDSALYFCASSPLGGRTGANVLTFGAGSRLTVL.

The rearrangement links TRBV6-1 to TRBJ2-7; 8 positions agree with TRBD1. V lost 4 bases, J lost 2 bases, and 4 bases stayed unmatched. CDR3 length: 14 amino acids. From germline, CDR1 is MNHNS and CDR2 SASEGT. CDR3 residues: CASSGTGFPYEQYF. For the CDR3, the DNA is TGTGCCAGCAGTGGGACAGGGTTTCCCTACGAGCAGTACTTC.

The table lists this clone with a few counts. The V call is TRBV27, the J call TRBJ2-7; unclear D gene. CDR3 length: 15 residues. Germline assignment: CDR1 MNHEY and CDR2 SMNVEV (reference sequence). V lost 5 bases to trimming and J lost 6 bases, with 20 bases between them. The CDR3: CASSLNNLWNSEQYF. As DNA, the CDR3 is TGTGCCAGCAGTCTAAATAACCTCTGGAACTCCGAGCAGTACTTC.

The CDR3 region is CSVGSGGLNEQFF. As DNA, the CDR3 is TGCAGCGTTGGTAGCGGCGGCCTCAATGAGCAGTTCTTC. The V gene is TRBV29-1, the J gene TRBJ2-1, with D tentatively TRBD2 (6 bases). V lost 4 bases to trimming and J lost 6 bases, with 13 bases between them. Germline V CDR1 and CDR2: SQVTM, ANQGSEA. The CDR3 has 13 amino acids.

The V and J genes are TRBV28 and TRBJ1-1; 8 nucleotides agree with TRBD1. This CDR3 spans 12 amino acids. CDR1 and CDR2 (germline): MDHEN, SYDVKM. V was clipped by 5 bases and J by 10 bases; unmatched bases: 6. This CDR3 is CASSRTGFRAFF. The CDR3 coding sequence is TGTGCCAGCAGTAGGACAGGGTTCCGAGCTTTCTTT. Together with reference TRBV28 and TRBJ1-1, the CDR3 gives the full variable domain: DVKVTQSSRYLVKRTGEKVFLECVQDMDHENMFWYRQDPGLGLRLIYFSYDVKMKEKGDIPEGYSVSREKKERFSLILESASTNQTSMYLCASSRTGFRAFFGQGTRLTVV.

The DNA for the CDR3 is TGTGCCATAAGAAAGGAGGGCTCCTACAATGAGCAGTTCTTC. Amino acid sequence: CAIRKEGSYNEQFF. This sequence joins TRBV10-3 and TRBJ2-1; D is possibly TRBD2 (6 bases). CDR1 and CDR2 (germline): ENHRY, SYGVKD. The CDR3 runs to 14 residues. V was pared by 9 bases and J by 0 bases, with 12 bases between.

By sample share, this clone is large. V and J are TRBV6-6 and TRBJ1-1; TRBD1 aligns across 9 bases. Per germline, CDR1 MNHNY and CDR2 SVGAGI (reference sequence). Losses at the gene ends were 4 bases for V and 5 bases for J; bases not matched to a gene: 8. The CDR3 extends over 15 amino acids. The CDR3 DNA reads as TGTGCCAGCAGTTCCCGGGACAGGGCCGGGACTGAAGCTTTCTTT. Protein sequence: CASSSRDRAGTEAFF.

The chain carries TRBV18 and TRBJ2-5; D is unclear. The ends were cut back, 2 bases at V and 5 bases at J, with 9 bases in the middle. The CDR3 length is 13 residues. Germline V gene data show CDR1 as KGHSH and CDR2 as LQKENI. CDR3 sequence reads: CASSPRQQETQYF. CDR3 DNA sequence: TGTGCCAGCTCACCAAGGCAGCAGGAGACCCAGTACTTC.

The chain uses TRBV12-2 and TRBJ2-5; the tabulated D call, TRBD2, remains unverified against the DNA. TRBV12-2 is tagged as a pseudogene. This CDR3 comprises 14 residues. Here the CDR3 DNA reads TGTGCAAGTCACCGGACTGGGGATGCGGAGACCCAGTACTTC. It translates to CASHRTGDAETQYF.

CDR3 in amino acids: CASSRSSGWSTDTQYF. CDR3 in DNA: TGTGCCAGCAGCCGCTCTAGCGGGTGGAGCACAGATACGCAGTATTTT. The J gene is TRBJ2-3, the V gene TRBV7-9; 8 bases match TRBD2. V lost 5 bases to trimming and J lost 0 bases; unmatched junction nucleotides: 7. Germline assignment: CDR1 SEHNR and CDR2 FQNEAQ (reference sequence). The CDR3 covers 16 residues.

The CDR3 loop is CAISGTGAYEQYF. As DNA, the CDR3 is TGTGCCATTAGCGGGACAGGGGCCTACGAGCAGTACTTC. V gene TRBV10-3 combines with J gene TRBJ2-7; 10 bases are shared with TRBD1. Germline lookup yields CDR1 ENHRY and CDR2 SYGVKD. The CDR3 is made up of 13 amino acids. After removal of 9 bases from V and 2 bases from J, the junction contained 4 bases not matched to a gene.

The chain carries TRBV7-2 and TRBJ1-3, with D possibly TRBD1 on 5 matching bases. The V end was cut by 1 base, the J end by 4 bases, with 14 bases between. Germline assignment: CDR1 SGHTA and CDR2 FQGNSA. The CDR3 spans 16 residues. DNA of the CDR3: TGTGCCAGCAGCTTAGTAGGGGCAGGGCCGGGAAACACCATATATTTT. Protein sequence: CASSLVGAGPGNTIYF.

The chain is built from TRBV19 and TRBJ2-7; TRBD2 matches 12 bases. Germline-derived CDR1 and CDR2 are LNHDA and SQIVND (reference sequence). This CDR3 contains 18 residues. The V gene end was trimmed by 3 bases and the J gene end by 3 bases; junction bases not matched to a gene: 12. The CDR3 DNA follows: TGTGCCAGTAGTATTCGACTCAGGACTAGCGGGACCGTCTACGAGCAGTACTTC. Its protein product is CASSIRLRTSGTVYEQYF. Looking up the rest from reference TRBV19 and TRBJ2-7 gives the full variable domain: DGGITQSPKYLFRKEGQNVTLSCEQNLNHDAMYWYRQDPGQGLRLIYYSQIVNDFQKGDIAEGYSVSREKKESFPLTVTSAQKNPTAFYLCASSIRLRTSGTVYEQYFGPGTRLTVT.

The rearrangement uses TRBV19 and TRBJ1-1; D is possibly TRBD1 (5 bases). The CDR3 sequence is 17 residues long. Germline V gene sequence: CDR1 LNHDA, CDR2 SQIVND (reference sequence). V was pared by 6 bases and J by 4 bases, with 24 bases between. The CDR3: CASSPPLLRGGSTEAFF. The CDR3 nucleotides are TGTGCCAGTAGCCCCCCGTTATTGAGGGGTGGGAGCACTGAAGCTTTCTTT.

The V call is TRBV11-2, the J call TRBJ2-1; 10 bases align to TRBD2. The V and J ends lost 6 bases and 5 bases, in that order; junction bases with no gene match: 7. Germline V gives CDR1 SGHAT, CDR2 FQNNGV. The CDR3 totals 15 residues. Written as DNA, the CDR3 is TGTGCCAGCAGAACCCTAGCGGGAGCGAACAATGAGCAGTTCTTC. It encodes CASRTLAGANNEQFF.

The gene calls are TRBV7-8 and TRBJ1-2; D unresolved. V was pared by 0 bases and J by 4 bases, with 18 bases between. The germline V gene has CDR1 SGHVS and CDR2 FQNEAQ. This CDR3 comprises 17 residues. In DNA form, the CDR3 reads TGTGCCAGCAGCTTAGCAACGGGCCTCCCCTTAATCTATGGCTACACCTTC. Translation gives CASSLATGLPLIYGYTF.

This chain links TRBV23-1 with TRBJ2-5; 9 bases agree with TRBD2. TRBV23-1 carries the ORF label, with uncertain function. V dropped 3 bases and J dropped 5; count of bases not matched to a gene: 4. The CDR3 runs 14 residues. In DNA form, the CDR3 reads TGCGCCAGCAGTCAGCGGGGGGGCGGGGAGACCCAGTACTTC. It codes for CASSQRGGGETQYF.

CDR3 region: CASSLTGDQPQHF. The DNA of the CDR3 is TGTGCCAGCAGTCTTACAGGAGATCAGCCCCAGCATTTT. The chain links TRBV6-5 to TRBJ1-5, with D tentatively TRBD1 (5 bases). In germline, CDR1 is MNHEY, CDR2 SVGAGI. This CDR3 has 13 residues. The ends were cut back, 5 bases at V and 5 bases at J, with 10 bases in the middle.

V and J are TRBV6-6 and TRBJ1-2, with D hard to call. Germline V lookup: CDR1 MNHNY, CDR2 SVGAGI (reference sequence). The CDR3 runs to 12 residues. This CDR3 reads CAYNNGGPIYTF. In DNA, the CDR3 is TGTGCTTACAATAATGGAGGCCCCATATACACCTTC.

This clone was detected once. This chain uses TRBV5-1 with TRBJ2-7, with TRBD1 matching over 7 bases. V was clipped by 5 bases and J by 3 bases; unmatched bases: 8. The V gene's germline CDR1 is SGHRS and CDR2 YFSETQ. The CDR3 is 14 amino acids. CDR3 loop: CASSWAGGHYEQYF. As DNA, the CDR3 is TGCGCCAGCAGTTGGGCAGGGGGACACTACGAGCAGTACTTC.

A few counts support this clone. An end of the junction does not agree with germline; a read error may underlie this. V usage is TRBV11-2 and J usage is TRBJ2-2, with D hard to call. The CDR3 has 14 amino acids. Looked up from germline, CDR1 is SGHAT and CDR2 is FQNNGV. The CDR3 nucleotides are TGTGCCAGCAGCCAGAGAGTGAACGCCGGGGAGCTGTTTTTT. Translation gives CASSQRVNAGELFF.

V is TRBV28 and J is TRBJ2-1, with 7 bases lining up with TRBD1. Per the germline V gene, CDR1 is MDHEN and CDR2 is SYDVKM. The CDR3 spans 12 residues. With V trimmed by 9 bases and J by 8 bases, 7 bases remained unmatched. The CDR3 region has the DNA TGTGCCAGTCGACAAGGGGGCTATGAGCAGTTCTTC. Protein product: CASRQGGYEQFF. The full variable domain, its missing parts supplied by reference TRBV28 and TRBJ2-1, is DVKVTQSSRYLVKRTGEKVFLECVQDMDHENMFWYRQDPGLGLRLIYFSYDVKMKEKGDIPEGYSVSREKKERFSLILESASTNQTSMYLCASRQGGYEQFFGPGTRLTVL.

The CDR3 nucleotides read TGTGCCATCAGTGAGTCGGACAGGGGGTTGGACGAGCAGTACTTC. This encodes CAISESDRGLDEQYF. J is TRBJ2-7 and V is TRBV10-3; TRBD1 matches 10 bases. The ends lost 0 bases at V and 5 bases at J; junction bases unmatched: 4. This CDR3 has 15 amino acids. Germline assignment: CDR1 ENHRY and CDR2 SYGVKD.

The chain uses TRBV19 and TRBJ1-4; D is perhaps TRBD1 (6 bases). CDR3 length equals 15 residues. Germline-derived CDR1 and CDR2 are LNHDA and SQIVND (reference sequence). V lost 7 bases, J lost 8 bases, and 20 bases lay in between. The CDR3 reads CASKGQFFSLEKLFF. The CDR3 DNA follows: TGTGCCAGTAAAGGACAGTTTTTCAGTTTAGAAAAACTGTTTTTT.

CDR3 in amino acids: CASSRLRLSSYEQYF. In nucleotides, the CDR3 is TGTGCCAGCAGCAGACTAAGACTGAGCTCCTACGAGCAGTACTTC. The rearrangement uses TRBV21-1 and TRBJ2-7; the DNA was not used to check the table's D call, TRBD2. TRBV21-1 is recorded as a pseudogene. CDR3 length: 15 residues.

This chain joins TRBV11-2 and TRBJ1-5, with D unresolved. The CDR3 is made up of 15 amino acids. Trimming removed 0 bases at V and 6 bases at J, with 12 bases between. CDR1 SGHAT and CDR2 FQNNGV come from the germline V gene. CDR3 nucleotide sequence: TGTGCCAGCAGCTTAGATCTATTGGGGAGTCAGCCCCAGCATTTT. Its protein is CASSLDLLGSQPQHF.

This chain connects TRBV5-1 to TRBJ2-7; 9 nucleotides match TRBD1. From germline, CDR1 is SGHRS and CDR2 YFSETQ. V was pared by 3 bases and J by 2 bases, with 9 bases of the junction left unmatched. The length of the CDR3 is 16 residues. The chain's CDR3 is CASSWGQGSSTYEQYF. The CDR3 region has the DNA TGCGCCAGCAGCTGGGGACAGGGTAGTTCCACCTACGAGCAGTACTTC.

The J gene is TRBJ1-4, the V gene TRBV30; a weak D match, TRBD1 (6 bases). The germline V gene encodes CDR1 GTSNPN and CDR2 SVGIG (reference sequence). CDR3 size: 15 residues. The V gene lost 4 bases and the J gene lost 3 bases, with 15 bases spanning the gap. Written as DNA, the CDR3 is TGTGCCTGGAACTTTAACAGGGCGGCTAATGAAAAACTGTTTTTT. Its translation: CAWNFNRAANEKLFF.

This rearrangement joins TRBV5-8 to TRBJ2-7, with no clear D. The germline V gene has CDR1 SGHTS and CDR2 YDEGEE. The CDR3 is 13 amino acids. V was clipped by 0 bases and J by 9 bases, with 13 bases between them. CDR3 in DNA: TGTGCCAGCAGCTTGGTCGGCTCCACGGGGCAGTACTTC. It encodes CASSLVGSTGQYF.